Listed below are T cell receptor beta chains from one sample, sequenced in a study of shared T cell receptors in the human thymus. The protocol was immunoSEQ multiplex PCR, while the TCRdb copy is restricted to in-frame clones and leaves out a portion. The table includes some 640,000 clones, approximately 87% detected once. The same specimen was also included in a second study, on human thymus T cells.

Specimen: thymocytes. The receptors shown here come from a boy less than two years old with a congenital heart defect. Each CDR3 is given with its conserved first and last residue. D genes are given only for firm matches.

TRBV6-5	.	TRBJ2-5	TGTGCCAGCAGCTTAGGAGTCCAAGAGACCCAGTACTTC	CASSLGVQETQYF
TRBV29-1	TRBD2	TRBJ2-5	TGCAGCGTTAAACTAGCGGGTTTAGAGACCCAGTACTTC	CSVKLAGLETQYF
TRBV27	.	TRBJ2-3	TGTGCCAGCAGTTTGTCCAGACAGGACAAGGGCGGGACAGATACGCAGTATTTT	CASSLSRQDKGGTDTQYF
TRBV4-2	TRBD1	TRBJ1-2	TGTGCCAGCAGCCAACTAACCGGGACAGGGGGCCTAAGAAAGTACCACAGCTATGGCTACACCTTC	CASSQLTGTGGLRKYHSYGYTF
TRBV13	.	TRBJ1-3	TGTGCCAGCAGCTCCCGGGGTGGAAACACCATATATTTT	CASSSRGGNTIYF
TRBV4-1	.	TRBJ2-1	TGCGCCAGCAGCCTGACCCGAGGCGGGGCTACCTACAATGAGCAGTTCTTC	CASSLTRGGATYNEQFF
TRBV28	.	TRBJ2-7	TGTGCCAGCAGTTTGTTGTACAGGCAACACGAGCAGTACTTC	CASSLLYRQHEQYF
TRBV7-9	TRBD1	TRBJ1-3	TGTGCCAGCAGCTTAGAGACAGGGGATTCTGGAAACACCATATATTTT	CASSLETGDSGNTIYF
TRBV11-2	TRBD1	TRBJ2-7	TGTGCCAGCAGCTACGACAGGGATGAGCAGTACTTC	CASSYDRDEQYF
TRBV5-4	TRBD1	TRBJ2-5	TGTGCCAGCAGCTCCACGCCAGGGGGCCAAGAGACCCAGTACTTC	CASSSTPGGQETQYF
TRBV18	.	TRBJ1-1	TGTGCCAGCTCACCTGGACAAACCCCGGTTAATATGAACACTGAAGCTTTCTTT	CASSPGQTPVNMNTEAFF
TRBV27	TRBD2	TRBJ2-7	TGTGCCAGCAGTGTGACGGGGGGGCCCCACGAGCAGTACTTC	CASSVTGGPHEQYF
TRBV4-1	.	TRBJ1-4	TGCGCCAGCAGGGAAGACTCCCCAGTCGGCGAAAAACTGTTTTTT	CASREDSPVGEKLFF
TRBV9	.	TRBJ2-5	TGTGCCAGCAGTCAGAAGTCTCGGGACTCCTATAATACCCAGTACTTC	CASSQKSRDSYNTQYF
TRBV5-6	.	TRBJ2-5	TGTGCCAGCAGCACGGGACAAAAGTACCAAGAGACCCAGTACTTC	CASSTGQKYQETQYF
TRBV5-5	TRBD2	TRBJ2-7	TGTGCCAGCAGCTATCAACTAGCGGGGGGTAAACCCTACGAGCAGTACTTC	CASSYQLAGGKPYEQYF
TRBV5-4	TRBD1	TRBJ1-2	TGTGCCAGCAGCTTGGTCCTGGCTGGGACAGGGACGACCTATAAAGGCTACACCTTC	CASSLVLAGTGTTYKGYTF
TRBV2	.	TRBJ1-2	TGTGCCAGCAGTGAAAGGGAACAGGACACATATGGCTACACCTTC	CASSEREQDTYGYTF
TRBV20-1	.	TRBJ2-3	TGCAGTGCTAGCCCGCAGTATACGCAGTATTTT	CSASPQYTQYF